Each of the 27 T cell receptor beta chains below was sequenced from the same sample in a study of T cells expressing NK-cell markers (dated by TCRdb to between 2020 and 2021). Receptors were amplified or captured by 5' RACE. The run used an Illumina HiSeq 2000. Reprocessed by TCRdb, the reads give a single entry per CDR3 protein sequence, without DNA. The table kept for this sample lists 200,000 to 300,000 distinct CDR3 sequences. The ten largest clones add up to around 0.37% of the sample. What was sequenced was blood T cells: a sorted CD56 or NKG2C T cell subset, CD4+ or CD8+ T cells, or bulk PBMC T cells (not recorded which). The receptor set was obtained from a man aged 18 to 30 in good health. Donor details come from another sample of the same person, matched by shared clones.

The chain combines TRBV4-1 with TRBJ2-1; without DNA, the TCRdb call of TRBD2 cannot be checked. From germline, CDR1 is MGHRA and CDR2 YSYEKL. This CDR3 contains 17 residues. CDR3: CASSLRAIAGGKGEQFF.

This chain uses TRBV15 with TRBJ2-5; lacking DNA, the TRBD1 call made by TCRdb goes unchecked. The germline CDR1 and CDR2 sequences are LNHNV and YYDKDF (reference sequence). The CDR3 extends over 12 amino acids. CDR3 region: CATTGGWETQYF.

J is TRBJ2-7 and V is TRBV3-1. Germline V CDR1 and CDR2: LGHDT, YNNKEL (reference sequence). The CDR3 runs 12 residues. CDR3 loop: CASSQGWYEQYF.

The chain couples TRBV14 to TRBJ2-1; TCRdb designates TRBD1, a call that cannot be tested without DNA. This CDR3 spans 15 amino acids. The germline gives CDR1 SGHDN, CDR2 FVKESK. The CDR3 spells CASSPYRGRWGEQFF.

The chain is built from TRBV20-1 and TRBJ2-1; absent DNA, TCRdb's TRBD2 call cannot be checked. CDR3 length: 14 amino acids. Germline V gives CDR1 DFQATT, CDR2 SNEGSKA (reference sequence). The CDR3 is CSAMGPGGWDEQFF.

J is TRBJ2-2 and V is TRBV12-3 or TRBV12-4. This CDR3 region has 13 residues. This CDR3 reads CASSFRSPGELFF.

CDR3: CASSPGQGVVETQYF. The rearrangement uses TRBV12-3 or TRBV12-4 and TRBJ2-5; TCRdb outputs TRBD1, but without DNA this stays unchecked. The length of the CDR3 is 15 residues.

The chain links TRBV11-2 to TRBJ2-5; lacking DNA, the TRBD1 call made by TCRdb goes unchecked. This CDR3 spans 18 amino acids. CDR1 SGHAT and CDR2 FQNNGV come from the germline V gene. CDR3 sequence reads: CASSLDATGVGTQETQYF.

The chain recombines TRBV29-1 with TRBJ2-5; TCRdb selects TRBD2, and the lack of DNA leaves this call unchecked. Germline lookup yields CDR1 SQVTM and CDR2 ANQGSEA. The CDR3 spans 18 residues. CDR3 loop: CSVGKGTSGRADQETQYF. The variable domain in full, with the rest retrieved from reference TRBV29-1 and TRBJ2-5, is SAVISQKPSRDICQRGTSLTIQCQVDSQVTMMFWYRQQPGQSLTLIATANQGSEATYESGFVIDKFPISRPNLTFSTLTVSNMSPEDSSIYLCSVGKGTSGRADQETQYFGPGTRLLVL.

The rearrangement joins TRBV7-8 to TRBJ2-2; no DNA is available, so the TRBD2 call from TCRdb remains unchecked. Germline values: CDR1 SGHVS, CDR2 FQNEAQ. CDR3 size: 17 residues. The CDR3 region is CASSLPILEGNTGELFF.

This sequence joins TRBV12-3 or TRBV12-4 and TRBJ1-2; the TRBD1 assignment by TCRdb is unverifiable without DNA. CDR3 length equals 13 residues. CDR3 protein: CASRSIRDFGYTF.

The chain couples TRBV20-1 to TRBJ2-1. CDR1 and CDR2 (germline): DFQATT, SNEGSKA (reference sequence). CDR3 size: 12 residues. The CDR3 loop is CSASEGYREQFF.

The V and J genes are TRBV19 and TRBJ2-5; checking the TCRdb D call of TRBD1 is not possible without DNA. CDR1 LNHDA and CDR2 SQIVND come from the germline V gene (reference sequence). The length of the CDR3 is 13 residues. CDR3: CASSQFQGETQYF.

The rearrangement joins TRBV4-2 to TRBJ2-1; absent DNA, TCRdb's TRBD2 call cannot be checked. Germline loops: CDR1 LGHNA, CDR2 YNFKEQ. CDR3 length equals 15 residues. CDR3 sequence reads: CASSPTSGRGNEQFF.

The chain employs TRBV5-4 and TRBJ2-7; without DNA, the TCRdb call of TRBD1 cannot be checked. The CDR3 covers 15 residues. From germline, CDR1 is SGHNT and CDR2 YYREEE (reference sequence). CDR3 in amino acids: CASSVQGIHSYEQYF. Combining the CDR3 with reference TRBV5-4 and TRBJ2-7 gives the whole variable domain ETGVTQSPTHLIKTRGQQVTLRCSSQSGHNTVSWYQQALGQGPQFIFQYYREEENGRGNFPPRFSGLQFPNYSSELNVNALELDDSALYLCASSVQGIHSYEQYFGPGTRLTVT.

V gene TRBV21-1 combines with J gene TRBJ2-3. TRBV21-1 is reported as a pseudogene. The CDR3 is 12 residues long. The CDR3 protein is CASSVRRDTQYF.

The rearrangement links TRBV5-1 to TRBJ1-2; TCRdb indicates TRBD1, and absent DNA this call remains unverified. The length of the CDR3 is 14 residues. CDR1 and CDR2 (germline): SGHRS, YFSETQ. This CDR3 reads CASSLAPGSYGYTF. Full variable domain (remainder filled in from reference TRBV5-1 and TRBJ1-2): KAGVTQTPRYLIKTRGQQVTLSCSPISGHRSVSWYQQTPGQGLQFLFEYFSETQRNKGNFPGRFSGRQFSNSRSEMNVSTLELGDSALYLCASSLAPGSYGYTFGSGTRLTVV.

The chain links TRBV5-6 to TRBJ2-1; no DNA is available, so the TRBD2 call from TCRdb remains unchecked. The V gene's germline CDR1 is SGHDT and CDR2 YYEEEE. This CDR3 comprises 15 residues. The CDR3 region is CASSLEREYNDEQFF.

The chain is built from TRBV13 and TRBJ2-1; no DNA is available, so the TRBD1 call from TCRdb remains unchecked. CDR1 PRHDT and CDR2 FYEKMQ come from the germline V gene (reference sequence). The CDR3 sequence is 15 residues long. This chain's CDR3 is CASSTRSARTHEQFF.

This chain links TRBV4-2 with TRBJ2-3; the D call from TCRdb, TRBD2, cannot be confirmed without DNA. Germline-derived CDR1 and CDR2 are LGHNA and YNFKEQ. This CDR3 region has 14 residues. CDR3 region: CASSPDGSGDTQYF.

The genes are TRBV6-1 and TRBJ2-7; without DNA, the TCRdb call of TRBD2 cannot be checked. Per germline, CDR1 MNHNS and CDR2 SASEGT. This CDR3 is built from 15 residues. The CDR3 spells CASREGLAGEYEQYF.

The chain uses TRBV29-1 and TRBJ2-1; TCRdb outputs TRBD1, but without DNA this stays unchecked. The CDR3 contains 14 residues. Germline lookup yields CDR1 SQVTM and CDR2 ANQGSEA. CDR3 amino acids: CSVVRGTAYNEQFF.

The V call is TRBV12-3 or TRBV12-4, the J call TRBJ1-2; TCRdb outputs TRBD1, but without DNA this stays unchecked. The CDR3 covers 15 residues. The CDR3 sequence: CASSPDRGANYGYTF.

V usage is TRBV12-3 or TRBV12-4 and J usage is TRBJ1-2; with no DNA, the TCRdb D assignment of TRBD1 cannot be verified. CDR3 length: 15 amino acids. CDR3 protein: CASSSTLRGAPGYTF.

The chain joins TRBV3-1 to TRBJ2-7; the TCRdb call, TRBD1, lacks DNA for checking. Germline assignment: CDR1 LGHDT and CDR2 YNNKEL (reference sequence). The CDR3 sequence is 14 residues long. CDR3 loop: CASSPPGGSYEQYF.

This chain joins TRBV11-1 and TRBJ2-1; the D call from TCRdb, TRBD2, cannot be confirmed without DNA. The CDR3 is made up of 15 amino acids. In germline, CDR1 is SGHAT, CDR2 FQDESV (reference sequence). CDR3 sequence reads: CASTFGLAGGSEQFF.

The V gene is TRBV6-4, the J gene TRBJ2-1; TCRdb calls TRBD2, which cannot be checked without DNA. CDR3 length: 15 residues. Per the germline V gene, CDR1 is MRHNA and CDR2 is SNTAGT. The CDR3 sequence is CASSPGTSGRNEQFF.